This T cell receptor beta chain came from a study of CD8 T cells in ankylosing spondylitis. Regarding the study as a whole: A TCR beta motif of several highly homologous variants appeared characteristic of ankylosing spondylitis blood.

TCRdb used MiXCR to reprocess the 5' RACE reads, holding one entry per CDR3 protein. The data contain about 400,000 distinct CDR3 sequences, 20% of them singletons. V was shortened by 4 bases and J by 3 bases, with 10 bases between the two germline ends. This CDR3 has 13 residues. Germline V gene sequence: CDR1 PRHDT, CDR2 FYEKMQ (reference sequence). This clonotype was seen ten or more times. Its antigen is not identified. The sequencing sample was made of blood, either unsorted or a sorted T cell fraction (not recorded which). The clonotype was recovered from a male donor with ankylosing spondylitis or in good health (not recorded which). The genes are TRBV13 and TRBJ2-7; D is tentatively TRBD1 or TRBD2 (5 bases each). Here the CDR3 reads CASSSGRDYEQYF. The CDR3, as DNA: TGTGCCAGCAGCTCGGGACGAGACTACGAGCAGTACTTC.